These 15 T cell receptor beta chains were sequenced from one sample in a study of blood T cell repertoires in COVID-19. The assay was immunoSEQ multiplex PCR, and TCRdb's table has in-frame clones only and misses some. There are approximately 210,000 clones in the sample; about nine tenths occur only once, and around 4.8% lies in the top ten. Sequenced input: peripheral blood. The receptors were gathered from a woman in her forties with acute or convalescent COVID-19.

This chain uses TRBV4-1 with TRBJ1-4; D is possibly TRBD1 (5 bases). The germline gives CDR1 MGHRA, CDR2 YSYEKL. Trimming removed 1 base at V and 8 bases at J, with 17 bases between. The CDR3 has 16 residues. As DNA, the CDR3 is TGCGCCAGCAGCCAAGTTGACAGTCCAAACCCCGAAAAACTGTTTTTT. It yields the protein CASSQVDSPNPEKLFF.

The chain links TRBV11-2 to TRBJ2-3; possibly TRBD2 for D (6 bases). Germline values: CDR1 SGHAT, CDR2 FQNNGV. V lost 5 bases and J 3 bases, leaving 18 bases between the germline ends. The CDR3 contains 16 residues. CDR3 protein: CASSQGRTSLTDTQYF. For the CDR3, the DNA is TGTGCCAGCAGCCAAGGGCGTACTAGCCTGACAGATACGCAGTATTTT.

V is TRBV9 and J is TRBJ1-1, with no clear D. This CDR3 region has 13 residues. The germline V and J ends were trimmed by 0 bases and 6 bases, with 9 bases remaining between them. Per germline, CDR1 SGDLS and CDR2 YYNGEE. Here the CDR3 DNA reads TGTGCCAGCAGCGTAGCTACGAGGGCTGAAGCTTTCTTT. This codes for CASSVATRAEAFF.

The chain joins TRBV13 to TRBJ2-5, with 9 nucleotides matching TRBD2. The trim removed 2 bases at V and 2 bases at J, leaving 3 bases unmatched. CDR1 is PRHDT, CDR2 FYEKMQ, per germline (reference sequence). CDR3 length: 15 residues. The CDR3 here is CASSLLAGPQETQYF. CDR3 DNA sequence: TGTGCCAGCAGCTTACTAGCGGGGCCTCAAGAGACCCAGTACTTC.

This sequence joins TRBV5-1 and TRBJ2-7, with D maybe TRBD2 (5 bases). Trimming removed 2 bases from V and 6 bases from J, with 12 bases in between. This CDR3 has 13 amino acids. Germline CDR1 SGHRS, CDR2 YFSETQ. The CDR3 nucleotides read TGCGCCAGCAGCTTAACTAGTGAAGGCGAGCAGTACGTC. Encoded protein: CASSLTSEGEQYV.

The chain has TRBV30 and TRBJ2-3; 15 bases agree with TRBD2. V lost 5 bases to trimming and J lost 5 bases; unmatched junction nucleotides: 11. The CDR3 is made up of 17 amino acids. Germline V CDR1 and CDR2: GTSNPN, SVGIG (reference sequence). CDR3 region: CAWSVGLAGGQGDTQYF. The CDR3 nucleotides read TGTGCCTGGTCCGTCGGACTAGCGGGGGGGCAGGGAGATACGCAGTATTTT.

The chain carries TRBV2 and TRBJ2-1; TRBD1 agrees at 8 bases. Germline assignment: CDR1 SNHLY and CDR2 FYNNEI. The CDR3 runs 14 residues. Unmatched junction bases numbered 5, after V lost 3 bases and J lost 7 bases. DNA for the CDR3: TGTGCCAGCAGTGACACAGGGGGTTTAAATGAGCAGTTCTTC. It specifies CASSDTGGLNEQFF.

The chain recombines TRBV13 with TRBJ2-1; 15 nucleotides align to TRBD2. The junction had 9 bases not matched to a gene; V was cut back by 5 bases and J by 7 bases. The CDR3 is 17 residues long. The germline V gene encodes CDR1 PRHDT and CDR2 FYEKMQ (reference sequence). CDR3 DNA: TGTGCCAGCAGCAACTGGACTAGCGGGGGGGCCGTGAATGAGCAGTTCTTC. As protein: CASSNWTSGGAVNEQFF.

V and J are TRBV5-4 and TRBJ1-1; the D is unclear. The V gene's germline CDR1 is SGHNT and CDR2 YYREEE (reference sequence). The germline V and J ends were trimmed by 4 bases and 9 bases, with 25 bases remaining between them. The CDR3 has 16 residues. The CDR3: CASSRTSSSSNLKAFF. CDR3 nucleotide sequence: TGTGCCAGCAGCCGGACTTCCAGCAGTAGCAACTTAAAAGCTTTCTTT.

The genes are TRBV29-1 and TRBJ1-1; 11 bases fit TRBD1. The CDR3 loop spans 14 amino acids. Trimming at V came to 4 bases and at J to 4 bases, leaving 5 bases not matched to a gene. CDR1 and CDR2 from the germline V gene are SQVTM and ANQGSEA. CDR3 nucleotides: TGCAGCGTTGGTCTAGGACAGGGGGCCACTGAAGCTTTCTTT. Translation gives CSVGLGQGATEAFF. Drawing the rest from reference TRBV29-1 and TRBJ1-1, the complete variable domain is SAVISQKPSRDICQRGTSLTIQCQVDSQVTMMFWYRQQPGQSLTLIATANQGSEATYESGFVIDKFPISRPNLTFSTLTVSNMSPEDSSIYLCSVGLGQGATEAFFGQGTRLTVV.

The V gene is TRBV3-1 (or the pseudogene TRBV3-2), the J gene TRBJ2-5; D may be TRBD1 (5 bases). Germline V gene sequence: CDR1 LGHDT, CDR2 YNNKEL (reference sequence). The CDR3 extends over 12 amino acids. The V end was cut by 8 bases, the J end by 7 bases, with 14 bases between. The CDR3 spells CASLKQGGTQYF. The CDR3 bases are TGTGCCAGCCTTAAGCAGGGTGGGACCCAGTACTTC.

This clone was counted only a few times. This rearrangement joins TRBV7-9 to TRBJ2-7, with 11 bases identical to TRBD1. In germline, CDR1 is SEHNR, CDR2 FQNEAQ (reference sequence). This CDR3 has 16 amino acids. V gave up 4 bases and J gave up 3 bases; unmatched junction bases: 8. The CDR3: CASSSKWDRGNYEQYV. The CDR3 DNA reads as TGTGCCAGCAGCTCGAAGTGGGACAGGGGGAACTACGAGCAGTACGTC.

This clone was observed a handful of times. The J gene is TRBJ1-6, the V gene TRBV6-4, with D tentatively TRBD1 (6 bases). In germline, CDR1 is MRHNA, CDR2 SNTAGT. The CDR3 extends over 15 amino acids. The V gene lost 0 bases and the J gene lost 9 bases, with 12 bases spanning the gap. CDR3 sequence (DNA): TGTGCCAGCAGTGACTCGACAGGTTCGGGTTCACCCCTCCACTTT. Translated: CASSDSTGSGSPLHF.

In DNA, the CDR3 is TGTGCCAGCTCACCACTCCTAGACAGGGCGAGCTCTGGAAACACCATATATTTT. Encoded protein: CASSPLLDRASSGNTIYF. V is TRBV18 and J is TRBJ1-3; the match to TRBD1 covers 7 bases. This CDR3 has 18 amino acids. In germline, CDR1 is KGHSH, CDR2 LQKENI. The ends lost 1 base at V and 0 bases at J; junction bases unmatched: 9.

This chain uses TRBV5-6 with TRBJ2-7, with a tentative D call TRBD2 (5 bases). This CDR3 has 13 residues. Germline lookup yields CDR1 SGHDT and CDR2 YYEEEE. The V end lost 3 bases, the J end lost 6 bases, and 13 bases lay between the germline ends. The CDR3 sequence is CASSSGLLFEQYV. DNA for the CDR3: TGTGCCAGCAGCTCAGGACTTTTGTTCGAGCAGTACGTC.